This T cell receptor beta chain was sequenced in a study of shared clonotypes between healthy human individuals. Germline trimming cut 1 base from V and 0 bases from J; bases unmatched to any gene: 5. Germline CDR1 is MDHEN and CDR2 is SYDVKM. The CDR3 totals 17 residues. The authors split each subset's genomic DNA evenly across several immunoSEQ plates. Replicate PCRs run on sorted subsets employed approximately 0.2 ug DNA, around 31,000 T cell genomes. Original processing methods: For the immunoSEQ data, sequences were junction-only without quality scores, so filtering differed. Libraries were prepared by immunoSEQ multiplex PCR; TCRdb keeps only in-frame clonotypes and omits some of them. The V and J calls and the clone size are those of that table, but D and trimming were determined from the DNA. The sample lists 2 million to 3 million clones, 93% seen once, with around 0.37% in the top ten.

The clonotype comes from a man aged 18 to 35 in good health. Some clones in this sample may be carry-over from other donors' samples. The sequenced sample was naive CD4+ T cells from PBMCs. Subset described: CD45RA+ positively selected. The chain links TRBV28 to TRBJ1-5, with 8 positions matching TRBD1. Written as DNA, the CDR3 is TGTGCCAGCAGTTTATTTCGGACAGGGATTAGCAATCAGCCCCAGCATTTT. Its translation: CASSLFRTGISNQPQHF.